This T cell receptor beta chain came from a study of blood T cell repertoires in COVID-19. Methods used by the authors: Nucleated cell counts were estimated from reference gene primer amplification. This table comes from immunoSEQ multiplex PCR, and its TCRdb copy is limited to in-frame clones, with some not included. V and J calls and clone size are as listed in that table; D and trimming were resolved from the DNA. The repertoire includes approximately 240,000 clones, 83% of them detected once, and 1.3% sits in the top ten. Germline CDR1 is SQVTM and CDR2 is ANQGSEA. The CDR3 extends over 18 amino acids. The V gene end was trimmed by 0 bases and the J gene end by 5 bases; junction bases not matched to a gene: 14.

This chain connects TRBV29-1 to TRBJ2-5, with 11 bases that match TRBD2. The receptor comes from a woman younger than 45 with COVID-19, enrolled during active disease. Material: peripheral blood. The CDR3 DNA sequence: TGCAGCGTTGAAGATGAACTAGCGGGAGTGGGCGTACGGGAGACCCAGTACTTC. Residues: CSVEDELAGVGVRETQYF.